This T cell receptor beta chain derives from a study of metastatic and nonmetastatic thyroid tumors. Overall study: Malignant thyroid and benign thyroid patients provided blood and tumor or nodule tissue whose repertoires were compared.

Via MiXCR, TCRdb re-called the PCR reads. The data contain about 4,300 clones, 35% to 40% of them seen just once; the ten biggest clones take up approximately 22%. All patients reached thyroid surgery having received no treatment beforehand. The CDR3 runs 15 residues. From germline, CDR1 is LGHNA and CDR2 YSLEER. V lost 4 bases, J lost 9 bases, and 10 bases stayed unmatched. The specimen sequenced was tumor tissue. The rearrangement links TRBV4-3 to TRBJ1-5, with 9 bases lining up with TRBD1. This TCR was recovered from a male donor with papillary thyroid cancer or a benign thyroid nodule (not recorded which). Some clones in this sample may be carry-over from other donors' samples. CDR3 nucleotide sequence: TGCGCCAGCAGCCCACACGACAGGGGGTCTGCGCCCCAGCATTTT. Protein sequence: CASSPHDRGSAPQHF.